This TCR beta chain was profiled in a study of T cell repertoires in cytomegalovirus infection. Study outcomes and limitations: Carriers of CMV plus the relevant HLA were identified by cumulative public TCR beta family frequency.

The CDR3 runs to 14 residues. Per the germline V gene, CDR1 is DFQATT and CDR2 is SNEGSKA (reference sequence). Unmatched junction bases numbered 7, after V lost 6 bases and J lost 3 bases. Via MiXCR, TCRdb re-called the reads, giving one row per CDR3 protein. Among approximately 700,000 distinct CDR3 sequences listed, 35% to 40% were seen once. This clonotype was seen a handful of times. Its antigen is as yet unknown. The chain joins TRBV20-1 to TRBJ2-3; 9 nucleotides align to TRBD2. The sequence was obtained from a human donor in good health (CMV status not recorded). Some clones in this sample may be carry-over from other donors' samples. Sequenced material: PBMCs. CDR3 nucleotide sequence: TGCAGTGCCAGATTTAGCGGGAGAACAGATACGCAGTATTTT. This encodes CSARFSGRTDTQYF.